The 26 T cell receptor beta chains reported below all come from one sample, sequenced in a study of cytomegalovirus exposure and HLA in healthy donors. PCR primers comprised 60 Vbeta and 13 Jbeta primers. Produced via immunoSEQ multiplex PCR; TCRdb's table is partial and in-frame only. The repertoire shows about 200,000 clones; the top ten hold roughly 0.74%. The sequenced sample was PBMCs. These receptors were obtained from a boy aged 10-17 years in good health and CMV-seronegative.

This sequence joins TRBV9 and TRBJ1-1; perhaps TRBD1 as D (6 bases). V was shortened by 0 bases and J by 5 bases, with 11 bases between the two germline ends. CDR3 size: 14 residues. Germline CDR1 is SGDLS and CDR2 is YYNGEE. The chain's CDR3 is CASSVEGGGTEAFF. In nucleotides, the CDR3 is TGTGCCAGCAGCGTAGAAGGGGGTGGGACTGAAGCTTTCTTT.

The chain uses TRBV14 and TRBJ2-1; TRBD2 matches 15 bases. V was clipped by 4 bases and J by 7 bases; unmatched bases: 11. CDR3 length equals 18 residues. CDR1 SGHDN and CDR2 FVKESK come from the germline V gene. This chain's CDR3 is CASSPHWTSGGARNEQFF. The CDR3 coding sequence is TGTGCCAGCAGCCCACATTGGACTAGCGGGGGGGCTAGGAATGAGCAGTTCTTC. The whole variable domain, remainder taken from reference TRBV14 and TRBJ2-1, is EAGVTQFPSHSVIEKGQTVTLRCDPISGHDNLYWYRRVMGKEIKFLLHFVKESKQDESGMPNNRFLAERTGGTYSTLKVQPAELEDSGVYFCASSPHWTSGGARNEQFFGPGTRLTVL.

The chain employs TRBV20-1 and TRBJ2-1; the D is unclear. The germline CDR1 and CDR2 sequences are DFQATT and SNEGSKA (reference sequence). CDR3 size: 10 residues. Trimming shortened V by 3 bases and J by 5 bases, and 2 bases separated the two germline ends. The CDR3 nucleotides read TGCAGTGCTAGCGACAATGAGCAGTTCTTC. Amino acid sequence: CSASDNEQFF.

The chain links TRBV6-4 to TRBJ2-1; 13 bases fit TRBD2. Germline CDR1 reads MRHNA; CDR2 reads SNTAGT. The V and J ends lost 6 bases and 10 bases, in that order; junction bases with no gene match: 9. The CDR3 spans 15 residues. CDR3 region: CASSVTSGGAGEQFF. The CDR3 DNA follows: TGTGCCAGCAGCGTTACTAGCGGGGGGGCAGGGGAGCAGTTCTTC.

V and J are TRBV5-1 and TRBJ1-1, with D perhaps matching TRBD1 (5 bases). V lost 0 bases and J 7 bases, leaving 7 bases between the germline ends. CDR1 is SGHRS, CDR2 YFSETQ, per germline. The length of the CDR3 is 12 residues. The CDR3 reads CASSLAGLEAFF. The CDR3 DNA reads TGCGCCAGCAGCTTGGCGGGACTTGAAGCTTTCTTT.

As concerns this clone: This same CDR3 is encoded by further DNA sequences in the sample. V gene TRBV6-5 combines with J gene TRBJ2-7; 9 bases match TRBD1. The V segment lost 5 bases and the J segment 0 bases; nucleotides outside the gene matches: 5. This CDR3 is built from 15 residues. The germline V gene encodes CDR1 MNHEY and CDR2 SVGAGI. The DNA for the CDR3 is TGTGCCAGCAGTCTCCGGACAGGGGTCTCCTACGAGCAGTACTTC. Translation: CASSLRTGVSYEQYF.

The chain combines TRBV30 with TRBJ1-2; D remains ambiguous. V was cut by 2 bases and J by 5 bases, with 12 bases left in between. The CDR3 spans 13 residues. Germline V lookup: CDR1 GTSNPN, CDR2 SVGIG (reference sequence). The CDR3 region is CAWSPSRRYGYTF. CDR3 DNA sequence: TGTGCCTGGAGTCCGAGTCGTCGATATGGCTACACCTTC.

The J gene is TRBJ2-7, the V gene TRBV5-4; D is possibly TRBD1 (5 bases). Germline CDR1 reads SGHNT; CDR2 reads YYREEE (reference sequence). The CDR3 consists of 14 residues. Trimming took 4 bases from V and 4 from J, leaving 15 bases between them. The CDR3 is CASSVETGPYEQYF. In DNA, the CDR3 is TGTGCCAGCAGCGTGGAAACAGGACCATACGAGCAGTACTTC.

V gene TRBV6-5 combines with J gene TRBJ2-2, with 9 nucleotides matching TRBD1. This CDR3 comprises 15 residues. V shed 6 bases and J 3 bases; nucleotides not matched to a gene: 5. Germline V CDR1 and CDR2: MNHEY, SVGAGI. The chain's CDR3 is CASRNRGRDTGELFF. The CDR3, as DNA: TGTGCCAGCAGGAACAGGGGGCGGGACACCGGGGAGCTGTTTTTT.

The chain combines TRBV19 with TRBJ2-5, with a tentative D call TRBD1 (5 bases). The CDR3 spans 14 residues. Looked up from germline, CDR1 is LNHDA and CDR2 is SQIVND (reference sequence). V lost 0 bases and J lost 5, with 10 bases in between. CDR3 bases: TGTGCCAGTAGTATAGATCTCAGGGCTGAGACCCAGTACTTC. This sequence encodes CASSIDLRAETQYF.

The gene calls are TRBV7-6 and TRBJ2-1; 14 positions match TRBD2. This CDR3 is 16 amino acids long. The J segment lost 9 bases and the V segment lost 8 bases, leaving 12 bases of the junction unmatched. Per germline, CDR1 SGHVS and CDR2 FNYEAQ. In DNA, the CDR3 is TGTGCCAGCGTGAGACTAGCGGGGGGGCCGGTCGGTGAGCAGTTCTTC. Its protein is CASVRLAGGPVGEQFF.

This chain's CDR3 is CASSPPGLGQHF. In DNA, the CDR3 is TGTGCCAGCAGCCCACCGGGGTTGGGCCAGCATTTT. This chain joins TRBV6-5 and TRBJ1-5; D not certain. Trimming shortened V by 6 bases and J by 12 bases, and 15 bases separated the two germline ends. Germline V gene lookup returns CDR1 MNHEY and CDR2 SVGAGI. The CDR3 covers 12 residues.

The V call is TRBV5-1, the J call TRBJ2-1; D is unclear. Germline-derived CDR1 and CDR2 are SGHRS and YFSETQ. The CDR3 is made up of 11 amino acids. Trimming removed 5 bases at V and 5 bases at J, with 5 bases between. CDR3 DNA: TGCGCCAGCAGGTCGGACAATGAGCAGTTCTTC. It yields the protein CASRSDNEQFF.

The chain uses TRBV4-1 and TRBJ2-5, with 10 bases aligning to TRBD2. TRBJ2-7 explains the end of the DNA better; the J call may be wrong. CDR3 length: 16 residues. Per germline, CDR1 MGHRA and CDR2 YSYEKL. The CDR3 DNA sequence: TGCGCCAGCAGTTTACAGGTACTAGCGGGGACCTACGAGCAGTACTTC. This encodes CASSLQVLAGTYEQYF.

The chain carries TRBV6-5 and TRBJ1-4; 7 bases are a match to TRBD1. This CDR3 has 14 amino acids. Unmatched junction bases numbered 8, after V lost 5 bases and J lost 8 bases. The germline V gene has CDR1 MNHEY and CDR2 SVGAGI. CDR3 region: CASSPTGVREKLFF. Written as DNA, the CDR3 is TGTGCCAGCAGTCCCACAGGGGTGAGGGAAAAACTGTTTTTT.

The chain recombines TRBV6-1 with TRBJ1-1; no firm D call. Germline assignment: CDR1 MNHNS and CDR2 SASEGT. This CDR3 is 11 amino acids long. The ends were cut back, 5 bases at V and 8 bases at J, with 9 bases in the middle. Here the CDR3 DNA reads TGTGCCAGCAGTCGCCCGGTGGAAGCTTTCTTT. Translated, it gives CASSRPVEAFF.

The genes are TRBV5-1 and TRBJ2-2, with 10 bases aligning to TRBD1. Germline CDR1 reads SGHRS; CDR2 reads YFSETQ. CDR3 length: 15 residues. Germline trimming cut 4 bases from V and 6 bases from J; bases unmatched to any gene: 6. CDR3 residues: CASSDWDRGSGELFF. The CDR3 DNA reads as TGCGCCAGCAGCGACTGGGACAGGGGATCCGGGGAGCTGTTTTTT. The entire variable domain, with the rest obtained from reference TRBV5-1 and TRBJ2-2, is as follows: KAGVTQTPRYLIKTRGQQVTLSCSPISGHRSVSWYQQTPGQGLQFLFEYFSETQRNKGNFPGRFSGRQFSNSRSEMNVSTLELGDSALYLCASSDWDRGSGELFFGEGSRLTVL.

This sequence joins TRBV15 and TRBJ2-2; TRBD1 is a possible D gene (6 bases). V was pared by 8 bases and J by 5 bases, with 12 bases between. Germline V gene sequence: CDR1 LNHNV, CDR2 YYDKDF (reference sequence). The CDR3 loop spans 13 amino acids. CDR3 DNA: TGTGCCACCTCGGCAGGGGTTACCGGGGAGCTGTTTTTT. Translation gives CATSAGVTGELFF.

The chain couples TRBV5-1 to TRBJ2-7; tentative D call: TRBD2 (5 bases). CDR3 length: 16 amino acids. The V end lost 0 bases, the J end lost 1 base, and 14 bases lay between the germline ends. The germline V gene has CDR1 SGHRS and CDR2 YFSETQ. The CDR3, as DNA: TGCGCCAGCAGCTTGGCCATCGGGGTGGCATCCTACGAGCAGTACTTC. It encodes CASSLAIGVASYEQYF.

About this clone itself: Distinct nucleotide sequences in the sample also encode this CDR3. The chain joins TRBV5-1 to TRBJ1-5, with TRBD1 as a possible D gene (5 bases). The CDR3 extends over 14 amino acids. Germline V gene lookup returns CDR1 SGHRS and CDR2 YFSETQ. V dropped 0 bases and J dropped 4 bases, with 8 bases sitting between them. CDR3 residues: CASSLGGGNQPQHF. In nucleotides, the CDR3 is TGCGCCAGCAGCTTGGGTGGGGGGAATCAGCCCCAGCATTTT.

The chain uses TRBV6-6 and TRBJ2-7, with 7 bases matching TRBD1. Germline V gene data show CDR1 as MNHNY and CDR2 as SVGAGI (reference sequence). CDR3 length equals 12 residues. J was trimmed by 0 bases and V by 11 bases; bases with no gene match: 4. CDR3 loop: CASRTGSYEQYF. CDR3 coding DNA: TGTGCCTCCCGGACAGGCTCCTACGAGCAGTACTTC.

The chain recombines TRBV6-5 with TRBJ1-2, with a weak D call TRBD1 (5 bases). In germline, CDR1 is MNHEY, CDR2 SVGAGI. CDR3 length: 12 residues. V was trimmed by 4 bases and J by 4 bases, leaving 7 bases between them. CDR3 protein: CASSFGGYGYTF. In nucleotides, the CDR3 is TGTGCCAGCAGTTTCGGGGGCTATGGCTACACCTTC.

The CDR3 nucleotides are TGTGCCAGCAGCTCCTTAACTAGCGGTGCCGGGGAGCTGTTTTTT. Translated, it gives CASSSLTSGAGELFF. The chain employs TRBV11-2 and TRBJ2-2, with 8 bases lining up with TRBD2. CDR1 and CDR2 from the germline V gene are SGHAT and FQNNGV. V gave up 4 bases and J gave up 6 bases; unmatched junction bases: 7. This CDR3 region has 15 residues.

The chain employs TRBV7-2 and TRBJ1-6; TRBD1 aligns across 8 bases. Germline CDR1 reads SGHTA; CDR2 reads FQGNSA. Trimming at V came to 2 bases and at J to 9 bases, leaving 3 bases not matched to a gene. This CDR3 spans 14 amino acids. The CDR3, as DNA: TGTGCCAGCAGCTTACAGGGGGCAAGTTCACCCCTCCACTTT. It specifies CASSLQGASSPLHF.

The chain couples TRBV19 to TRBJ2-1, with TRBD2 matching 11 bases. J lost 10 bases, V lost 6 bases, and 11 bases had no gene match. Germline-derived CDR1 and CDR2 are LNHDA and SQIVND (reference sequence). This CDR3 has 15 amino acids. Written as DNA, the CDR3 is TGTGCCAGTAGCGGTCTACTTAGCGGGGGGGACGAGCAGTTCTTC. Translating gives CASSGLLSGGDEQFF.

The chain employs TRBV7-3 and TRBJ2-6; D is uncertain. Germline CDR1 reads SGHTA; CDR2 reads FQGTGA. This CDR3 is built from 15 residues. The V and J ends lost 5 bases and 2 bases respectively, with 10 bases between them. The CDR3 loop is CASSPRITGANVLTF. CDR3 nucleotide sequence: TGTGCCAGCAGCCCGAGAATAACTGGGGCCAACGTCCTGACTTTC.